This is a list of T cell receptor beta chains from one sample in a study of regulatory T cells in long-lasting Graves disease. TCRdb re-derived calls from the multiplex PCR reads in MiXCR, one entry per CDR3 protein. The sample holds approximately 560,000 distinct CDR3 sequences, roughly 16% seen once. The same data also contributed to another study, on T cells in Graves' hyperthyroidism and ophthalmopathy.

The specimen comprised peripheral blood mononuclear cells (PBMCs), sampled at new diagnosis, from a patient treated with antithyroid drugs. The source of these receptors is a man younger than 30 with Graves disease. The CDR3 runs from the conserved cysteine through the conserved F or W. D genes are given only for firm matches. Expanded clones are given a class, and other clones once, few, many or no size at all.

TRBJ2-5 13 TRBD1 - TRBV20-1 CSAPDRVGETQYF TGCAGTGCTCCGGACAGGGTCGGGGAGACCCAGTACTTC
TRBJ2-6 15 - - TRBV2 CASTQGTYGANVLTF TGTGCCAGCACCCAGGGTACATATGGGGCCAACGTCCTGACTTTC
TRBJ2-3 13 - many TRBV29-1 CSATDRSTDTQYF TGCAGCGCTACAGACAGGAGCACAGATACGCAGTATTTT
TRBJ2-7 14 TRBD2 few TRBV6-1 CASERSGSSYEQYF TGTGCCAGCGAACGTAGCGGGAGCTCCTACGAGCAGTACTTC
TRBJ1-5 14 TRBD1 many TRBV27 CASTQGVYSQPQHF TGTGCCAGCACTCAGGGGGTGTACAGTCAGCCCCAGCATTTT
TRBJ1-4 14 - - TRBV18 CASSPQGCGEKLFF TGTGCCAGCTCACCACAGGGGTGCGGTGAAAAACTGTTTTTT
TRBJ2-1 16 TRBD2 many TRBV5-1 CASSLGIAGTYNEQFF TGCGCCAGCAGCTTGGGAATAGCGGGGACGTACAATGAGCAGTTCTTC
TRBJ1-1 12 TRBD1 - TRBV20-1 CTPGGASSEAFF TGCACCCCAGGGGGCGCGAGCTCCGAAGCTTTCTTT
TRBJ2-7 16 TRBD2 many TRBV9 CASSSGLAGGTYEQYF TGTGCCAGCAGCTCGGGACTAGCGGGAGGAACCTACGAGCAGTACTTC
TRBJ2-1 15 TRBD2 many TRBV12-3/TRBV12-4 CASSLTSGMNNEQFF TGTGCCAGCAGCCTGACTAGCGGGATGAACAATGAGCAGTTCTTC
TRBJ1-1 14 TRBD1 few TRBV9 CASSTRTGRTEAFF TGTGCCAGCAGCACCCGGACAGGGCGTACTGAAGCTTTCTTT
TRBJ1-3 16 - few TRBV3-1 CASSQGSQISGNTIYF TGTGCCAGCAGCCAAGGGTCTCAGATCTCTGGAAACACCATATATTTT
TRBJ2-3 17 TRBD2 few TRBV27 CASSALLAGEGTDTQYF TGTGCCAGCAGCGCGCTCCTAGCGGGAGAGGGAACAGATACGCAGTATTTT
TRBJ2-1 12 - few TRBV28 CASLNEGNEQFF TGTGCCAGTCTTAACGAGGGGAATGAGCAGTTCTTC
TRBJ1-5 16 TRBD1 few TRBV6-1 CASRAPDRVGNQPQHF TGTGCCAGCAGGGCTCCCGACAGGGTGGGGAATCAGCCCCAGCATTTT
TRBJ2-1 14 - many TRBV3-1 CASSLGGPDNEQFF TGTGCCAGCAGCCTGGGGGGACCAGACAATGAGCAGTTCTTC
TRBJ2-5 13 - many TRBV28 CASSFLGRETQYF TGTGCCAGCAGTTTCCTCGGCCGAGAGACCCAGTACTTC
TRBJ2-1 17 - many TRBV2 CASDKTGRGMDYNEQFF TGTGCCAGCGACAAAACCGGGCGCGGGATGGATTACAATGAGCAGTTCTTC
TRBJ2-7 13 - - TRBV6-1 CASSPWKTYEQYF TGTGCCAGCAGTCCCTGGAAGACCTACGAGCAGTACTTC
TRBJ2-5 14 TRBD2 many TRBV29-1 CSGDGTSGKETQYF TGCAGCGGGGACGGGACTAGCGGAAAAGAGACCCAGTACTTC
TRBJ1-1 14 - - TRBV6-2/TRBV6-3 CVSTRAGGGTEAFF TGTGTCAGCACCCGAGCGGGGGGGGGCACTGAAGCTTTCTTT
TRBJ1-3 16 - - TRBV28 CASSLPAGAPGNTIYF TGTGCCAGCAGTTTACCCGCCGGGGCACCTGGAAACACCATATATTTT
TRBJ1-1 12 - many TRBV29-1 CSVVSINTEAFF TGCAGCGTTGTTTCTATTAACACTGAAGCTTTCTTT
TRBJ2-1 16 TRBD2 few TRBV20-1 CSAREKREGGYNEQFF TGCAGTGCTAGAGAGAAACGGGAGGGAGGCTACAATGAGCAGTTCTTC
TRBJ1-1 19 TRBD1 - TRBV27 CASSRMIQGAGGRYTEAFF TGTGCCAGCAGCCGAATGATACAGGGGGCGGGGGGCCGTTACACTGAAGCTTTCTTT
TRBJ1-1 19 - - TRBV6-1 CASSPGLTLKLSFTPEAFF -
TRBJ1-6 15 - - TRBV15 CATSRGRQNNSPLHF TGTGCCACCAGCAGAGGTCGACAGAATAATTCACCCCTCCACTTT
TRBJ2-7 14 - many TRBV3-1 CASSQHQGLPEQYF TGTGCCAGCAGCCAACATCAAGGACTGCCCGAGCAGTACTTC
TRBJ1-1 12 - many TRBV5-6 CASSQGAARAFF TGTGCCAGCAGCCAAGGGGCCGCTCGAGCTTTCTTT
TRBJ2-6 15 - - TRBV6-1 CASSPSIYGANVLTF TGTGCCAGCAGCCCTAGCATATATGGGGCCAACGTCCTGACTTTC
TRBJ1-1 13 - - TRBV15 CATSRPGDTEAFF TGTGCCACCAGCAGACCAGGGGACACTGAAGCTTTCTTT
TRBJ2-3 14 - many TRBV5-1 CASSSGQGADTQYF TGTGCCAGCAGTTCTGGGCAAGGGGCAGATACGCAGTATTTT
TRBJ2-7 16 - few TRBV19 CASSISLSGSSYEQYF TGTGCCAGTAGTATTTCGCTTAGCGGCAGCTCCTACGAGCAGTACTTC
TRBJ2-2 15 - - TRBV11-2 CASSLLARNTGELFF TGTGCCAGCAGCTTGCTGGCGAGGAACACCGGGGAGCTGTTTTTT
TRBJ2-7 12 TRBD1 many TRBV5-1 CASSTTGREQYF TGCGCCAGCAGCACGACAGGGCGCGAGCAGTACTTC
TRBJ1-6 15 - few TRBV5-4 CASSLQGRGGSPLHF TGTGCCAGCAGCTTGCAAGGGCGTGGGGGATCACCCCTCCACTTT
TRBJ1-5 13 - few TRBV7-9 CASAGQGTQPQHF TGTGCCTCAGCCGGCCAGGGTACGCAGCCCCAGCATTTT
TRBJ2-7 15 TRBD2 many TRBV28 CASSSRTSGRPEQYF TGTGCCAGCAGTTCACGGACTAGCGGGAGGCCCGAGCAGTACTTC
TRBJ1-5 17 - many TRBV28 CASRPQGPGGIGQPQHF TGTGCCAGCAGGCCACAGGGTCCCGGGGGCATCGGTCAGCCCCAGCATTTT
TRBJ2-5 15 - - TRBV18 CASSPPGSVRETQYF TGTGCCAGCTCACCCCCCGGTTCGGTACGGGAGACCCAGTACTTC
TRBJ2-7 17 TRBD2 few TRBV20-1 CSARDPSGLGTAYEQYF TGCAGTGCTAGAGACCCGTCGGGACTAGGGACCGCCTACGAGCAGTACTTC
TRBJ2-1 15 TRBD2 - TRBV28 CASSPIAGGSHEQFF TGTGCCAGCAGTCCTATAGCGGGAGGATCCCATGAGCAGTTCTTC
TRBJ2-6 16 - - TRBV18 CASSDLPGPGANVLTF TGTGCCAGCTCCGACTTGCCGGGGCCCGGGGCCAACGTCCTGACTTTC
TRBJ2-7 15 TRBD1 many TRBV20-1 CSARADRGEAYEQYF TGCAGTGCTAGAGCTGACAGGGGAGAAGCCTACGAGCAGTACTTC
TRBJ2-7 16 - few TRBV7-2 CASSIGGGGSSYEQYF TGTGCCAGCAGCATAGGAGGGGGCGGCAGTTCCTACGAGCAGTACTTC
TRBJ1-2 13 - - TRBV19 CASSTAQNYGYTF TGTGCCAGTAGTACAGCCCAAAACTATGGCTACACCTTC
TRBJ2-5 14 - few TRBV5-1 CASSPRTEGETQYF TGCGCCAGCAGCCCCCGGACAGAGGGAGAGACCCAGTACTTC
TRBJ1-1 15 - many TRBV3-1 CASSLLGPLNTEAFF TGTGCCAGCAGCCTTTTGGGACCGTTGAACACTGAAGCTTTCTTT
TRBJ2-7 15 - many TRBV2 CASAPGLTLAYEQYF TGTGCCAGCGCCCCCGGACTCACGCTGGCCTACGAGCAGTACTTC
TRBJ2-5 15 - many TRBV20-1 CSARDATRAGETQYF TGCAGTGCTAGAGATGCGACTAGGGCGGGCGAGACCCAGTACTTC
TRBJ2-7 16 TRBD2 many TRBV6-2/TRBV6-3 CASSYSKAGGPYEQYF TGTGCCAGCAGTTACTCGAAGGCGGGAGGGCCCTACGAGCAGTACTTC
TRBJ2-7 12 - few TRBV5-5 CASSSQGMEQYF TGTGCCAGCAGCTCCCAGGGCATGGAGCAGTACTTC